These T cell receptor beta chains were read from a single sample in a study of blood T cell repertoires in COVID-19. Clones were sequenced by immunoSEQ multiplex PCR, and TCRdb holds only the in-frame ones, with some missing. The data hold about 68,000 clones, with almost 85% observed a single time. The sequencing input was peripheral blood. The receptor source for this set is a man aged 50 or older with acute or convalescent COVID-19. Both conserved end residues are part of each CDR3. Fields, in order: V gene, clone size, J gene, D gene, CDR3 protein, CDR3 DNA. D genes are given only for firm matches. Clone size is given for some rows only: seen once, a few or many times, or a class if the clone is expanded.

TRBV11-2	.	TRBJ1-4	.	CASSTVPFEEKLFF	TGTGCCAGCAGCACGGTCCCCTTCGAGGAAAAACTGTTTTTT
TRBV7-3	.	TRBJ2-2	TRBD1	CASSLAGGNTGELFF	TGTGCCAGCAGCTTGGCAGGGGGGAACACCGGGGAGCTGTTTTTT
TRBV5-4	.	TRBJ1-2	.	CASSLGQGSLYGYTF	TGTGCCAGCAGCTTGGGGCAGGGGAGCTTGTATGGCTACACCTTC
TRBV10-2	medium-sized	TRBJ2-3	TRBD2	CASRETSAPDTQYF	TGCGCCAGCAGAGAGACTAGCGCTCCAGATACGCAGTATTTT
TRBV19	.	TRBJ1-2	.	CASSIGAGVYGYTF	TGTGCCAGTAGTATTGGTGCAGGGGTATATGGCTACACCTTC
TRBV5-1	.	TRBJ2-5	.	CASRQGSGETQYF	TGCGCCAGCAGGCAGGGATCAGGAGAGACCCAGTACTTC
TRBV19	.	TRBJ2-7	.	CASSISGVEQYF	TGTGCCAGTAGTATCTCAGGGGTCGAGCAGTACTTC
TRBV27	medium-sized	TRBJ1-1	TRBD1	CASRRDRSVTEAFF	TGTGCCAGCAGGAGGGACAGAAGCGTCACTGAAGCTTTCTTT
TRBV30	few	TRBJ2-7	.	CAWARTGQIYEQYF	TGTGCCTGGGCCCGAACGGGTCAGATCTACGAGCAGTACTTC
TRBV2	.	TRBJ1-2	.	CASSVDGGYGYTF	TGTGCCAGCAGTGTAGATGGTGGCTATGGCTACACCTTC
TRBV19	.	TRBJ2-5	TRBD1	CASSMGQGGGTQYF	TGTGCCAGTAGTATGGGACAGGGAGGGGGGACCCAGTACTTC
TRBV29-1	.	TRBJ1-2	.	CSGGTGGGYGYTF	TGCAGCGGTGGTACGGGCGGGGGTTATGGCTACACCTTC
TRBV6-1	.	TRBJ1-2	.	CASSEGHSDYGYTF	TGTGCCAGCAGTGAAGGACATAGCGACTATGGCTACACCTTC
TRBV5-1	.	TRBJ2-5	TRBD2	CASSSSSGGTLQYF	TGCGCCAGCAGCTCCTCTAGCGGGGGTACCCTTCAGTACTTC
TRBV6-1	few	TRBJ1-2	TRBD1	CASSDTGGASSGYTF	TGTGCCAGCAGTGACACAGGGGGCGCGTCTTCTGGCTACACCTTC
TRBV2	.	TRBJ2-2	TRBD2	CASRERGNTGELFF	TGTGCCAGCAGAGAGCGGGGCAACACCGGGGAGCTGTTTTTT
TRBV19	.	TRBJ1-3	.	CASSSRDIKRGNTIYF	TGTGCCAGTAGTTCCCGGGACATTAAGCGAGGAAACACCATATATTTT
TRBV2	.	TRBJ2-7	.	CASNDRWETYEQYF	TGTGCCAGCAACGACAGGTGGGAAACCTACGAGCAGTACTTC
TRBV3-1/TRBV3-2	.	TRBJ2-5	TRBD1	CASSQDRGEGETQYF	TGTGCCAGCAGTCAGGACAGGGGAGAGGGAGAGACCCAGTACTTC
TRBV29-1	once	TRBJ1-1	TRBD1	CSVERTGGRGWTNTEAFF	TGCAGCGTTGAAAGGACAGGGGGAAGAGGGTGGACGAACACTGAAGCTTTCTTT
TRBV24-1	.	TRBJ2-5	.	CATSAVSPLQETQYF	TGTGCCACCAGTGCTGTTAGTCCACTTCAAGAGACCCAGTACTTC
TRBV23-1	.	TRBJ1-1	.	CASSQSSRDGTEAFF	TGCGCCAGCAGTCAATCTTCCAGGGATGGCACTGAAGCTTTCTTT
TRBV28	few	TRBJ1-1	.	CASSHSPPTEAFF	TGTGCCAGCAGCCACTCTCCCCCCACTGAAGCTTTCTTT
TRBV12-3/TRBV12-4	.	TRBJ1-2	.	CASGSRAYYGYTF	TGTGCCAGCGGAAGCAGGGCATACTATGGCTACACCTTC
TRBV11-1	.	TRBJ2-1	TRBD1	CASSYSGTGENNEQFF	TGTGCCAGCAGCTATTCCGGGACAGGGGAGAACAATGAGCAGTTCTTC
TRBV30	.	TRBJ1-1	.	CAWSRERVRTEAFF	TGTGCCTGGAGTCGAGAGAGGGTGAGGACTGAAGCTTTCTTT
TRBV18	few	TRBJ2-2	.	CASSETTGELFF	TGTGCCAGCTCGGAGACCACCGGGGAGCTGTTTTTT
TRBV18	few	TRBJ1-2	TRBD1	CASSPAGGSGYTF	TGTGCCAGCTCACCAGCAGGGGGATCTGGCTACACCTTC
TRBV6-4	.	TRBJ2-3	.	CASSESTITDTQYF	TGTGCCAGCAGTGAATCTACTATCACAGATACGCAGTATTTT
TRBV9	.	TRBJ1-1	.	CASSVGGSATEAFF	TGTGCCAGCAGCGTCGGGGGTTCGGCCACTGAAGCTTTCTTT
TRBV7-3	.	TRBJ2-1	TRBD1	CASSLRGQGAGDEQFF	TGTGCCAGCAGCTTAAGGGGACAGGGTGCCGGTGATGAGCAGTTCTTC
TRBV11-2	few	TRBJ2-5	.	CASSLRRQETQYF	TGTGCCAGCAGCTTACGGAGGCAAGAGACCCAGTACTTC
TRBV10-2	.	TRBJ2-1	.	CASSESGRVQFF	TGCGCCAGCAGTGAGTCGGGCAGGGTGCAGTTCTTC